In its sample, the clone carrying this TCR beta chain was seen a few times. Its antigen is still unknown. Both 60 Vbeta primers and 13 Jbeta primers went into the PCR. Some clones are missing from TCRdb's copy, which holds only in-frame ones; the method was immunoSEQ multiplex PCR. The table has about 160,000 clones, 80% to 90% seen once. This entry comes from a study of cytomegalovirus exposure and HLA in healthy donors. Turning to the study itself: Unique TCRs numbering some 93 million, obtained from HLA-typed donors, made up an early data release. Study findings and constraints: Confirmation in vitro established that a few CMV-associated chains were specific for CMV antigens.

This CDR3 has 13 amino acids. V was trimmed by 5 bases and J by 7 bases, leaving 14 bases between them. Looked up from germline, CDR1 is KGHSH and CDR2 is LQKENI. The sequence was collected from a woman under 30 in good health and CMV-seronegative. The gene calls are TRBV18 and TRBJ1-2, with D possibly matching TRBD1 (5 bases). The sequencing input was PBMCs. The CDR3 region is CASSDVTRVGYTF. The CDR3 DNA reads as TGTGCCAGCTCAGACGTTACCAGGGTTGGCTACACCTTC.